Following are 18 T cell receptor beta chains from one sample sequenced in a study of regulatory T cells in long-lasting Graves disease. Time point indicated: newly diagnosed GD, antithyroid drugs for less than 3 months. The TCR library was prepared using RNA isolated from PBMCs. Construction of TCR beta libraries relied on iRepertoire HTBI primers and on Arm-PCR targeting CDR3 regions. TCRdb fed the multiplex PCR reads into MiXCR, producing one record per CDR3 protein. The sample contains 440,000 or so distinct CDR3 sequences, around 14% of which appear only once. This sample was shared with a second study, whose subject was T cells in Graves' hyperthyroidism and ophthalmopathy.

The sample here was peripheral blood mononuclear cells (PBMCs), taken at new diagnosis, from a patient treated with antithyroid drugs. The receptor set was obtained from a woman in her 30s with Graves disease.

There are many counts of this clonotype. The rearrangement links TRBV6-1 to TRBJ2-6; D ambiguous. Germline values: CDR1 MNHNS, CDR2 SASEGT. Trimming pared 7 bases from V and 1 base from J, leaving 14 bases between. This CDR3 region has 16 residues. The CDR3 here is CASTPRPASGANVLTF. The DNA for the CDR3 is TGTGCCAGCACCCCCCGCCCGGCATCTGGGGCCAACGTCCTGACTTTC.

In this sample, this clonotype turned up a few times. The V gene is TRBV2, the J gene TRBJ2-3; maybe TRBD1 (6 bases). The CDR3 totals 18 residues. CDR1 is SNHLY and CDR2 is FYNNEI in the germline V gene. Between the trimmed V and J ends, which lost 6 bases and 4 bases, there was a span of 26 bases. CDR3 nucleotides: TGTGCCAGCAGCTCCCAGCCCATTGGCGGTGCAGGGGCAGATACGCAGTATTTT. Residues: CASSSQPIGGAGADTQYF.

The V and J genes are TRBV9 and TRBJ2-3, with 10 positions matching TRBD2. V dropped 4 bases and J dropped 4; count of bases not matched to a gene: 6. The CDR3 length is 15 residues. Germline CDR1 reads SGDLS; CDR2 reads YYNGEE. This CDR3 reads CASSLAGDRPDTQYF. In nucleotides, the CDR3 is TGTGCCAGCAGCCTAGCGGGAGACCGCCCAGATACGCAGTATTTT. The complete variable domain, with remaining parts taken from reference TRBV9 and TRBJ2-3, reads DSGVTQTPKHLITATGQRVTLRCSPRSGDLSVYWYQQSLDQGLQFLIQYYNGEERAKGNILERFSAQQFPDLHSELNLSSLELGDSALYFCASSLAGDRPDTQYFGPGTRLTVL.

For this clonotype: This could be a read error, since a much larger clone is one nucleotide away. This sequence joins TRBV20-1 and TRBJ2-5; D call uncertain. The CDR3 extends over 11 amino acids. The germline gives CDR1 DFQATT, CDR2 SNEGSKA (reference sequence). The CDR3 region has the DNA TGCAGTGCACCGATCCTAGAGGCCCAGTACTTC. The encoded protein is CSAPILEAQYF.

This clonotype was observed many times. V usage is TRBV20-1 and J usage is TRBJ2-1; D remains ambiguous. Looked up from germline, CDR1 is DFQATT and CDR2 is SNEGSKA (reference sequence). CDR3 length: 11 amino acids. V lost 3 bases to trimming and J lost 15 bases, with 15 bases between them. Here the CDR3 reads CSASDWGFTFF. The CDR3 nucleotides are TGCAGTGCTAGCGACTGGGGATTTACGTTCTTC.

This clonotype was picked up many times. The chain employs TRBV4-1 and TRBJ2-5; no clear D gene. Trimming stripped 2 bases from V and 11 bases from J, with 18 bases between. The CDR3 spans 14 residues. Germline CDR1 MGHRA, CDR2 YSYEKL. CDR3 in DNA: TGCGCCAGCAGCCAACCAGACACCCCCCGGAGACAGTACTTC. Its protein product is CASSQPDTPRRQYF.

In its sample, this clonotype was seen many times. The chain joins TRBV3-1 to TRBJ1-1, with D unresolved. Trimming took 0 bases from V and 0 from J, leaving 14 bases between them. Germline V gene sequence: CDR1 LGHDT, CDR2 YNNKEL (reference sequence). This CDR3 has 17 amino acids. The CDR3 protein is CASSQDNDPIVNTEAFF. The CDR3 DNA is TGTGCCAGCAGCCAAGATAACGACCCCATCGTGAACACTGAAGCTTTCTTT.

The rearrangement links TRBV27 to TRBJ2-7, with D maybe TRBD2 (5 bases). In germline, CDR1 is MNHEY, CDR2 SMNVEV (reference sequence). There are 13 residues in the CDR3. Trimming took off 2 bases at V and 4 bases at J, with 9 bases between the two ends. CDR3 amino acids: CASSLRGWYEQYF. The CDR3 nucleotides are TGTGCCAGCAGTTTACGAGGGTGGTACGAGCAGTACTTC.

This clonotype was seen only a few times. This rearrangement joins TRBV5-8 to TRBJ1-1; D is uncertain. Germline V gene data show CDR1 as SGHTS and CDR2 as YDEGEE. Trimming removed 1 base from V and 1 base from J, with 11 bases in between. The CDR3 is 15 amino acids. In DNA form, the CDR3 reads TGTGCCAGCAGCTTGTTCTTGGACGGGAACACTGAAGCTTTCTTT. This translates into CASSLFLDGNTEAFF.

This clonotype was recorded at least ten times. The chain recombines TRBV29-1 with TRBJ1-5; 7 bases map to TRBD1. The CDR3 runs 16 residues. Unmatched junction bases numbered 12, after V lost 2 bases and J lost 5 bases. Germline V gives CDR1 SQVTM, CDR2 ANQGSEA. The CDR3 protein is CSVETLQGQRHQPQHF. The CDR3 nucleotides read TGCAGCGTTGAAACCCTACAGGGGCAACGGCATCAGCCCCAGCATTTT.

As regards this clonotype: A clone one base away is much larger, so this may be a read error. This chain uses TRBV7-9 with TRBJ2-1, with TRBD1 identical over 11 bases. The CDR3 is 17 residues long. Germline V CDR1 and CDR2: SEHNR, FQNEAQ (reference sequence). V trimming: 5 bases; J trimming: 4 bases; junction bases outside the gene matches: 10. The DNA of the CDR3 is TGTGCCAGCAGCCCCCCGGGACAGGGGGGAATTTACAATGAGCAGTTCTTC. This encodes CASSPPGQGGIYNEQFF.

This clonotype was counted at least ten times. The genes are TRBV2 and TRBJ1-1, with 8 bases matching TRBD1. Germline CDR1 is SNHLY and CDR2 is FYNNEI. CDR3 size: 15 residues. J lost 5 bases, V lost 5 bases, and 10 bases had no gene match. The CDR3 DNA reads as TGTGCCAGCAGTCCAAACCAGGGGGCTGGGACTGAAGCTTTCTTT. As protein: CASSPNQGAGTEAFF.

This clonotype was seen a single time. The chain couples TRBV11-2 to TRBJ2-1; 9 bases align to TRBD2. V shed 5 bases and J 7 bases; nucleotides not matched to a gene: 6. This CDR3 has 14 residues. In germline, CDR1 is SGHAT, CDR2 FQNNGV. The CDR3 spells CASSAGTSHNEQFF. CDR3 bases: TGTGCCAGCAGCGCCGGGACTAGCCATAATGAGCAGTTCTTC.

This clonotype has a count of ten or more. This chain joins TRBV2 and TRBJ2-2; perhaps TRBD1 as D (6 bases). The CDR3 sequence is 12 residues long. The germline gives CDR1 SNHLY, CDR2 FYNNEI. The V end lost 11 bases, the J end lost 6 bases, and 13 bases lay between the germline ends. CDR3 sequence: CASQGSAGELFF. The DNA of the CDR3 is TGTGCCTCACAGGGTTCAGCCGGGGAGCTGTTTTTT.

This clonotype appeared many times. The chain's CDR3 is CASSPDRISGANVLTF. The CDR3 coding sequence is TGTGCCAGCTCACCCGACCGTATCTCTGGGGCCAACGTCCTGACTTTC. This sequence joins TRBV18 and TRBJ2-6; D unresolved. This CDR3 spans 16 amino acids. V was pared by 3 bases and J by 0 bases, with 9 bases between. Germline CDR1 KGHSH, CDR2 LQKENI.

This clonotype came up a few times. In DNA, the CDR3 is TGTGCCAGCAGCGTAGTTGGCGGGACCCAAGAGACCCAGTACTTC. Its translation is CASSVVGGTQETQYF. The rearrangement joins TRBV9 to TRBJ2-5; tentative D call: TRBD2 (6 bases). V lost 0 bases and J lost 1, with 10 bases in between. The germline CDR1 and CDR2 sequences are SGDLS and YYNGEE. The CDR3 contains 15 residues.

The table lists this clonotype with many counts. This chain joins TRBV9 and TRBJ2-3; unclear D gene. V lost 4 bases to trimming and J lost 6 bases, with 15 bases between them. This CDR3 has 14 amino acids. CDR1 is SGDLS and CDR2 is YYNGEE in the germline V gene. CDR3 DNA: TGTGCCAGCAGCCCTCCGTCCCCTGCGGATACGCAGTATTTT. It is translated as CASSPPSPADTQYF.

This clonotype was found many times. The chain carries TRBV7-9 and TRBJ1-5, with D possibly TRBD1 on 5 matching bases. Trimming removed 1 base from V and 7 bases from J, with 14 bases in between. The CDR3 extends over 15 amino acids. Germline V gene sequence: CDR1 SEHNR, CDR2 FQNEAQ (reference sequence). The CDR3 region has the DNA TGTGCCAGCAGCTTAGGAGTGGGGGAGCGGCAGCCCCAGCATTTT. It is translated as CASSLGVGERQPQHF.